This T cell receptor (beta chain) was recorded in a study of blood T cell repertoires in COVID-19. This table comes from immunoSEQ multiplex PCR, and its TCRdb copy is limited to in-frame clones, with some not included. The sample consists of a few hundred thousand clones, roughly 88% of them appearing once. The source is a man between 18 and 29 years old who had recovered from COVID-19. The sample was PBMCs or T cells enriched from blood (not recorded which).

The CDR3 here is CASRGQLGYTF. The CDR3 DNA is TGTGCCAGCAGGGGACAGCTGGGCTACACCTTC. This chain uses TRBV28 with TRBJ1-2, with 7 bases fitting TRBD1. The V gene's germline CDR1 is MDHEN and CDR2 SYDVKM. The CDR3 length is 11 residues. V lost 6 bases and J lost 8; bases outside the gene matches: 3.